What follows is one T cell receptor (beta chain) and its context. Its target is unknown. This specimen belongs to a study of T-cell reconstitution after alpha-beta-depleted transplantation in children. Study-wide results and limits: Several patients had high TCRbeta diversity at day 60; it came from surviving recipient T cells and thymic progenitors. Alpha-beta T cells present about two months after transplant were reported to originate from several hundred expanded graft clones.

Construction of the TCRbeta library involved unique molecular identifiers. TCRdb called the PCR reads again in MiXCR, with one record for every CDR3 protein. The table includes hundreds of thousands of distinct CDR3 sequences, about 15% detected once. The source material was PBMCs, mostly from graft donor cells, sampled 360 days after TCRalphabeta/CD19-depleted stem cell transplant. This clonotype was obtained from a male patient between 10 and 17 years old who had a stem cell transplant for acute lymphoblastic leukemia, so the T cells may come from the graft donor.

This chain's CDR3 is CASSSLDRDWLSGANVLTF. Here the CDR3 DNA reads TGTGCCAGCAGTTCCCTGGACAGGGATTGGCTCTCTGGGGCCAACGTCCTGACTTTC. The chain recombines TRBV6-2 or TRBV6-3 with TRBJ2-6; 8 bases match TRBD1. V shed 4 bases and J 0 bases; nucleotides not matched to a gene: 11. Germline CDR1 reads MNHEY; CDR2 reads SVGEGT. This CDR3 spans 19 amino acids.